Included here is one TCR beta chain sequence, with context. The data derive from a study of human T cells and chemical hapten exposure. Each cDNA molecule in the library carried unique molecular identifiers. Using its own MiXCR run on the RACE reads, TCRdb lists one record per CDR3 protein. The sample holds some 360,000 distinct CDR3 sequences, roughly 5.3% seen once. The time point here: pre-sensitization, week 0. Regarding treatment: therapeutic diphenylcyclopropenone sensitization with weekly scalp DPC. The sequence was obtained from a woman between 45 and 60 years old with alopecia areata. Some clones in this sample may be carry-over from other donors' samples. Source: whole blood, taken in connection with sensitization to the hapten diphenylcyclopropenone (DPC).

CDR3 DNA: TGTGCCAGCAGCGTAGAAGGGATAACAGCTCGCTCCTACAATGAGCAGTTCTTC. Translated, it gives CASSVEGITARSYNEQFF. The V call is TRBV9, the J call TRBJ2-1; the D is unclear. Trimming took off 0 bases at V and 0 bases at J, with 16 bases between the two ends. The CDR3 extends over 18 amino acids. CDR1 is SGDLS and CDR2 is YYNGEE in the germline V gene.